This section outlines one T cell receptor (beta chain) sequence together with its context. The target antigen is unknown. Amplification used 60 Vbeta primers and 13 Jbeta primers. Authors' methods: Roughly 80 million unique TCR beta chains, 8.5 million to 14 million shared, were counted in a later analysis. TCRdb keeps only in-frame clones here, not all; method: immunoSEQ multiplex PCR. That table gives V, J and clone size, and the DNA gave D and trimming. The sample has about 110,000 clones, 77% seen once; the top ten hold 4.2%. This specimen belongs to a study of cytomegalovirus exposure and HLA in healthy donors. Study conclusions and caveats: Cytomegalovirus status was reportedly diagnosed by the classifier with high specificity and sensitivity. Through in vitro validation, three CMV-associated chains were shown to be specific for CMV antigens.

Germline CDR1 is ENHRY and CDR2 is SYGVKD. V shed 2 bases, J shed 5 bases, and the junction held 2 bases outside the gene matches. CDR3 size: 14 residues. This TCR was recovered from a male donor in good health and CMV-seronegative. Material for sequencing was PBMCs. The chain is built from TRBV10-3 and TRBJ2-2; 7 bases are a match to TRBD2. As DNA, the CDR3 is TGTGCCATCAGTGAGAGGCGGGAGACCGGGGAGCTGTTTTTT. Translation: CAISERRETGELFF.